This T cell receptor (beta chain) was profiled in a study of T cells in Graves' hyperthyroidism and ophthalmopathy. Study results and caveats: Separation of ophthalmopathy from stable hyperthyroidism was achieved by a 13 V-J model.

In germline, CDR1 is DFQATT, CDR2 SNEGSKA (reference sequence). The ends lost 0 bases at V and 0 bases at J; junction bases unmatched: 6. This CDR3 spans 16 amino acids. RNA transcripts provided the source from which TCR beta CDR3 regions were amplified. A set of HTBI primers served as the primers for a first-round RT-PCR of the TCR CDR3. MiXCR, run by TCRdb on the multiplex PCR reads, gives a single entry per CDR3 protein. The data show hundreds of thousands of distinct CDR3 sequences, about 16% seen once. This clonotype showed up many times. What it binds is not known. The source material was blood. V gene TRBV20-1 combines with J gene TRBJ2-7; TRBD2 agrees at 9 bases. The sequence derives from a woman in her 30s with Graves' hyperthyroidism. As DNA, the CDR3 is TGCAGTGCTAGAGACCTCGAGCGGGAGGCCTCCTACGAGCAGTACTTC. It specifies CSARDLEREASYEQYF.